The text below deals with one TCR beta chain. Its antigen is unidentified. V gave up 6 bases and J gave up 0 bases, with 14 bases separating them. Germline V gene sequence: CDR1 DFQATT, CDR2 SNEGSKA (reference sequence). This CDR3 is built from 14 residues. Quantitative 5'-RACE with molecular barcodes produced the TCR beta libraries. TCRdb reprocessed the 5' RACE reads via MiXCR and lists one record per CDR3 protein. The table shows 750,000 to 850,000 distinct CDR3 sequences, with approximately 12% occurring only once. These data belong to a study of CD8 T cells in ankylosing spondylitis. General study points: There was reportedly significant enrichment of clones that were disease-linked in matched ankylosing spondylitis synovial fluid. A TCR beta motif of 8 or 9 highly homologous variants appeared characteristic of ankylosing spondylitis blood. Reports of some motif variants in reactive arthritis synovial fluid and blood predate this one.

The sequenced sample consisted of blood, either unsorted or a sorted T cell fraction (not recorded which). This sequence was found in a male donor with ankylosing spondylitis. The genes are TRBV20-1 and TRBJ1-1, with D perhaps matching TRBD1 (6 bases). As DNA, the CDR3 is TGCAGTGCCGGTGGACAGCTTATGAACACTGAAGCTTTCTTT. As protein: CSAGGQLMNTEAFF.